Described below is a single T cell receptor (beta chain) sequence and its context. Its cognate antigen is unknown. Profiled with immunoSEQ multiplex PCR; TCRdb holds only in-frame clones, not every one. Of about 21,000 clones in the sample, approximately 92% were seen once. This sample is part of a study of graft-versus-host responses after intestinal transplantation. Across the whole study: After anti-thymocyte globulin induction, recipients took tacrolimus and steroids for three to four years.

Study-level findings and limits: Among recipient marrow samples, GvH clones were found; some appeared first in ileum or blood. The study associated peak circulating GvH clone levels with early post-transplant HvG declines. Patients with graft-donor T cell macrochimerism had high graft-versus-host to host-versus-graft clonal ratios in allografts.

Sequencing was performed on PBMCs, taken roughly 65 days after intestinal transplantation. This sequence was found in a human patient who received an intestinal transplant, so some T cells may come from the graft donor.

The CDR3 DNA follows: TGTGCCAGCAGCCAATATCTACTCGGCGATGAGCAGTTCTTC. Its protein is CASSQYLLGDEQFF. The V call is TRBV14, the J call TRBJ2-1; D is unclear. Germline CDR1 is SGHDN and CDR2 is FVKESK. This CDR3 comprises 14 residues. V was pared by 2 bases and J by 8 bases, with 13 bases between.